This T cell receptor beta chain emerged from a study of response to subunit inactivated influenza vaccine. One entry per CDR3 protein results from TCRdb running MiXCR on the RT-PCR reads. The table has roughly 620,000 distinct CDR3 sequences, about 10% seen once. J lost 3 bases, V lost 0 bases, and 6 bases had no gene match. The CDR3 length is 16 residues. Germline CDR1 reads DFQATT; CDR2 reads SNEGSKA (reference sequence). This clonotype turned up a few times. Its antigen is as yet unknown. Study conclusions and caveats: Only a handful of new T cells, the authors suggested, are recruited with each seasonal influenza vaccination.

These records were also assigned to another study, of T cells expressing NK-cell markers. That publication notes: In generating TCR beta cDNA, 5'RACE template switching with UMIs was used. It was sorted CD3+CD56+NKG2C+, CD3+CD56+NKG2C- and CD3+CD56-NKG2C+ T cells that supplied the TCR beta repertoires.

This chain connects TRBV20-1 to TRBJ2-1; TRBD2 aligns across 9 bases. This clonotype was sampled from a man aged 50-59 years who received an inactivated influenza vaccine. Material: PBMCs from blood, obtained on the day of vaccination. The CDR3 sequence is CSARDVTSGFYNEQFF. CDR3 sequence (DNA): TGCAGTGCTAGAGACGTGACTAGCGGATTCTACAATGAGCAGTTCTTC.